Below are 12 T cell receptor beta chains sequenced from a single sample in a study of STAT5B mutations in CD4+ large granular lymphocyte leukemia. Using immunoSEQ multiplex PCR, the repertoire was profiled, and TCRdb retains in-frame clones only, with some absent. The repertoire holds around 50,000 clones, with roughly 84% as singletons. Input material: CD4+ T cells from blood buffy coats. Source of these receptors: a human donor in good health.

There are a few counts of this clone. This chain uses TRBV6-5 with TRBJ2-7; D call uncertain. Germline CDR1 is MNHEY and CDR2 is SVGAGI. The V and J ends lost 0 bases and 0 bases respectively, with 9 bases between them. This CDR3 is built from 15 residues. The CDR3 reads CASSYSWQSSYEQYF. The CDR3 DNA follows: TGTGCCAGCAGTTACTCGTGGCAGTCCTCCTACGAGCAGTACTTC.

V is TRBV2 and J is TRBJ2-3; D is unresolved. Germline assignment: CDR1 SNHLY and CDR2 FYNNEI. The ends were cut back, 5 bases at V and 0 bases at J, with 9 bases in the middle. This CDR3 has 14 amino acids. The CDR3 loop reads CASSIPTSTDTQYF. In DNA, the CDR3 is TGTGCCAGCAGTATACCTACTAGCACAGATACGCAGTATTTT.

The chain couples TRBV20-1 to TRBJ1-3; D uncertain. Germline assignment: CDR1 DFQATT and CDR2 SNEGSKA (reference sequence). Trimming stripped 5 bases from V and 3 bases from J, with 5 bases between. CDR3 size: 11 residues. Here the CDR3 reads CSAQIGNTIYF. The CDR3 DNA reads as TGCAGTGCTCAGATTGGAAACACCATATATTTT.

The CDR3 nucleotides read TGTGCCAGCAGCCAAGTCGGCGGTGGGCGAGAGCAGTACTTC. Its translation is CASSQVGGGREQYF. This chain uses TRBV14 with TRBJ2-7; D call uncertain. Germline V lookup: CDR1 SGHDN, CDR2 FVKESK. The CDR3 sequence is 14 residues long. With 1 base removed from V and 7 bases from J, the gap between germline ends came to 14 bases.

V and J are TRBV28 and TRBJ1-3; D call uncertain. Germline lookup yields CDR1 MDHEN and CDR2 SYDVKM. Trimming shortened V by 4 bases and J by 6 bases, and 16 bases separated the two germline ends. CDR3 length: 15 residues. In DNA, the CDR3 is TGTGCCAGCAGTTCTCCGGAACGGAGAGCAAACACCATATATTTT. Protein product: CASSSPERRANTIYF.

This clone was recorded only once. The V and J genes are TRBV5-1 and TRBJ2-3; 9 nucleotides align to TRBD2. V trimming: 0 bases; J trimming: 5 bases; junction bases outside the gene matches: 7. CDR1 is SGHRS and CDR2 is YFSETQ in the germline V gene. This CDR3 region has 16 residues. CDR3 sequence (DNA): TGCGCCAGCAGCTTGGATGCGGGGGGGCGACGAGATACGCAGTATTTT. This translates into CASSLDAGGRRDTQYF.

The J gene is TRBJ1-1, the V gene TRBV9; D is possibly TRBD1 (5 bases). CDR3 size: 16 residues. Trimming took off 0 bases at V and 1 base at J, with 13 bases between the two ends. CDR1 and CDR2 from the germline V gene are SGDLS and YYNGEE. The CDR3 nucleotides are TGTGCCAGCAGCGTAGACCCCCTTGGGGGGAACACTGAAGCTTTCTTT. Protein: CASSVDPLGGNTEAFF.

The chain uses TRBV27 and TRBJ2-7; D may be TRBD1 (8 bases). The CDR3 is made up of 17 amino acids. Germline CDR1 and CDR2: MNHEY and SMNVEV (reference sequence). The V end was cut by 5 bases, the J end by 4 bases, with 24 bases between. CDR3 nucleotide sequence: TGTGCCAGCAGTCTCCACCCGTTACAGGGGGGGCTTTACGAGCAGTACTTC. Translating gives CASSLHPLQGGLYEQYF.

The chain recombines TRBV12-5 with TRBJ1-2, with a tentative D call TRBD1 (6 bases). CDR1 LGHNT and CDR2 FRNRAP come from the germline V gene. The CDR3 contains 19 residues. Trimming removed 5 bases at V and 9 bases at J, with 34 bases between. In DNA, the CDR3 is TGTGCTAGTGGTCCCAATTATTTGGGGGCAACCACCCTTCTATGGAGCTACACCTTC. Encoded protein: CASGPNYLGATTLLWSYTF.

The DNA for the CDR3 is TGTGCCTGGAGTGGGGCAGCCTACTCTGGAAACACCATATATTTT. It encodes CAWSGAAYSGNTIYF. The chain has TRBV30 and TRBJ1-3; D call uncertain. The CDR3 covers 15 residues. CDR1 is GTSNPN and CDR2 is SVGIG in the germline V gene (reference sequence). V lost 1 base and J lost 0, with 10 bases in between.

This chain connects TRBV4-2 to TRBJ2-7; TRBD2 matches 11 bases. This CDR3 spans 17 amino acids. J was trimmed by 3 bases and V by 4 bases; bases with no gene match: 11. Germline V gives CDR1 LGHNA, CDR2 YNFKEQ. The CDR3 sequence: CASSPPGTSGGVYEQYF. The CDR3 DNA sequence: TGTGCCAGCAGCCCGCCCGGGACTAGCGGAGGGGTCTACGAGCAGTACTTC.

This rearrangement joins TRBV30 to TRBJ2-7, with D hard to call. Germline-derived CDR1 and CDR2 are GTSNPN and SVGIG (reference sequence). V was pared by 5 bases and J by 0 bases, with 8 bases between. CDR3 length: 12 residues. CDR3 residues: CAWGKVSYEQYF. CDR3 DNA: TGTGCCTGGGGAAAGGTCTCCTACGAGCAGTACTTC.